The 16 T cell receptor beta chains in this list originate from one sample, sequenced in a study of shared clonotypes between healthy human individuals. The method was immunoSEQ multiplex PCR; TCRdb's version includes in-frame clones alone and lacks a portion of them. The sample comprises around 600,000 clones, around 96% of which are singletons, and 0.11% rests with the top ten. Positive CCR7 selection of CD45RO-negative cells yielded the naive CD8 cells, and terminally differentiated effector memory CD45RA+ cells were excluded. The specimen sequenced was naive CD8+ T cells sorted from blood. The receptors derive from a woman in her twenties or thirties in good health.

The chain recombines TRBV29-1 with TRBJ2-2, with 7 bases aligning to TRBD2. After removal of 3 bases from V and 9 bases from J, the junction contained 7 bases not matched to a gene. The germline V gene has CDR1 SQVTM and CDR2 ANQGSEA. This CDR3 is built from 13 residues. This chain's CDR3 is CSVEDGRSRELFF. CDR3 DNA sequence: TGCAGCGTTGAGGACGGGAGGTCACGGGAGCTGTTTTTT.

The CDR3 protein is CASSETRGPYGYTF. The CDR3 nucleotides are TGTGCCAGCAGTGAAACCAGAGGCCCGTATGGCTACACCTTC. The V call is TRBV6-1, the J call TRBJ1-2; D gene unclear. V was pared by 2 bases and J by 5 bases, with 12 bases between. The CDR3 spans 14 residues. The germline CDR1 and CDR2 sequences are MNHNS and SASEGT.

The chain has TRBV6-5 and TRBJ2-3; 9 bases map to TRBD2. Germline CDR1 and CDR2: MNHEY and SVGAGI. V lost 5 bases and J lost 3; bases outside the gene matches: 3. This CDR3 is 14 amino acids long. The chain's CDR3 is CASSVAGATDTQYF. CDR3 bases: TGTGCCAGCAGTGTAGCGGGGGCAACAGATACGCAGTATTTT.

This chain joins TRBV6-1 and TRBJ2-7; D is perhaps TRBD1 or TRBD2 (5 bases each). Germline assignment: CDR1 MNHNS and CDR2 SASEGT. The CDR3 sequence is 15 residues long. V lost 2 bases and J lost 3, with 14 bases in between. The CDR3 coding sequence is TGTGCCAGCAGTGAAATAGTCGGGGCAGTCTACGAGCAGTACTTC. Translation: CASSEIVGAVYEQYF.

This sequence joins TRBV18 and TRBJ2-7; D uncertain. This CDR3 comprises 12 residues. The germline V gene has CDR1 KGHSH and CDR2 LQKENI. The V end was cut by 0 bases, the J end by 6 bases, with 6 bases between. The DNA for the CDR3 is TGTGCCAGCTCACCACCGGGTCTCGAGCAGTACTTC. Its protein product is CASSPPGLEQYF. The variable domain in full, with the rest retrieved from reference TRBV18 and TRBJ2-7, is NAGVMQNPRHLVRRRGQEARLRCSPMKGHSHVYWYRQLPEEGLKFMVYLQKENIIDESGMPKERFSAEFPKEGPSILRIQQVVRGDSAAYFCASSPPGLEQYFGPGTRLTVT.

V usage is TRBV10-1 and J usage is TRBJ1-1; 9 nucleotides agree with TRBD1. V lost 2 bases, J lost 8 bases, and 0 bases stayed unmatched. This CDR3 has 12 residues. Germline-derived CDR1 and CDR2 are WNHNN and SYGVQD (reference sequence). Here the CDR3 reads CASSETGGEAFF. DNA of the CDR3: TGCGCCAGCAGTGAGACAGGGGGCGAAGCTTTCTTT.

V is TRBV5-1 and J is TRBJ1-2; D call uncertain. The V end lost 4 bases, the J end lost 1 base, and 17 bases lay between the germline ends. The CDR3 sequence is 16 residues long. Germline values: CDR1 SGHRS, CDR2 YFSETQ. CDR3 region: CASSRYPWENNYGYTF. DNA for the CDR3: TGCGCCAGCAGCCGATACCCCTGGGAGAATAACTATGGCTACACCTTC.

J is TRBJ2-7 and V is TRBV11-2, with 7 bases that match TRBD2. Germline V gene data show CDR1 as SGHAT and CDR2 as FQNNGV. V trimming: 5 bases; J trimming: 2 bases; junction bases outside the gene matches: 6. The length of the CDR3 is 14 residues. CDR3 in amino acids: CASSPWTSAYEQYF. The CDR3 bases are TGTGCCAGCAGCCCATGGACTAGTGCCTACGAGCAGTACTTC.

The chain links TRBV5-1 to TRBJ2-7; D may match TRBD1 or TRBD2 (6 bases each). The CDR3 length is 18 residues. V was pared by 0 bases and J by 3 bases, with 22 bases between. Germline CDR1 SGHRS, CDR2 YFSETQ. Here the CDR3 DNA reads TGCGCCAGCAGCTTGGATTGGGGGGCCTCACCACCTTACTACGAGCAGTACTTC. As protein: CASSLDWGASPPYYEQYF.

V usage is TRBV10-3 and J usage is TRBJ2-1, with unresolved D. V lost 2 bases and J 5 bases, leaving 7 bases between the germline ends. Per the germline V gene, CDR1 is ENHRY and CDR2 is SYGVKD. This CDR3 is 13 amino acids long. CDR3 residues: CAISEAGNNEQFF. As DNA, the CDR3 is TGTGCCATCAGTGAGGCCGGAAACAATGAGCAGTTCTTC.

The CDR3 nucleotides read TGTGCCAGCAGTTACTCGAAGGTCATCTACGAGCAGTACTTC. It specifies CASSYSKVIYEQYF. The rearrangement links TRBV6-5 to TRBJ2-7; D remains unclear. CDR3 length: 14 amino acids. Germline CDR1 and CDR2: MNHEY and SVGAGI. The V end lost 0 bases, the J end lost 3 bases, and 9 bases lay between the germline ends.

The table lists this clone with a count of one. This chain links TRBV5-1 with TRBJ1-1; D perhaps matches TRBD1 (5 bases). The CDR3 extends over 15 amino acids. Germline V gives CDR1 SGHRS, CDR2 YFSETQ. V lost 5 bases and J 0 bases, leaving 14 bases between the germline ends. CDR3 amino acids: CASSIVGHLNTEAFF. CDR3 DNA sequence: TGCGCCAGCAGTATCGTGGGGCACTTGAACACTGAAGCTTTCTTT.

The genes are TRBV28 and TRBJ2-7, with a weak D call TRBD2 (7 bases). Germline values: CDR1 MDHEN, CDR2 SYDVKM. The CDR3 is made up of 19 amino acids. Trimming pared 5 bases from V and 3 bases from J, leaving 29 bases between. CDR3 region: CASSPQGVGGPHGVYEQYF. The CDR3 DNA reads as TGTGCCAGCAGTCCCCAAGGGGTGGGGGGGCCCCACGGCGTCTACGAGCAGTACTTC.

This chain uses TRBV13 with TRBJ2-7, with D tentatively TRBD1 (5 bases). V shed 5 bases and J shed 2 bases, with 10 bases lying between them. Germline CDR1 reads PRHDT; CDR2 reads FYEKMQ (reference sequence). The CDR3 spans 13 residues. The CDR3 reads CASSQRQTYEQYF. The CDR3 DNA is TGTGCCAGCAGCCAAAGACAGACCTACGAGCAGTACTTC.

About this clone: Other DNA sequences in the same sample also yield this CDR3. This chain joins TRBV5-4 and TRBJ1-1, with D maybe TRBD1 (6 bases). Germline V gene lookup returns CDR1 SGHNT and CDR2 YYREEE (reference sequence). V lost 0 bases and J lost 4, with 10 bases in between. The CDR3 covers 14 residues. This CDR3 is CASSLAGASTEAFF. Here the CDR3 DNA reads TGTGCCAGCAGCTTGGCAGGGGCGAGCACTGAAGCTTTCTTT.

This chain joins TRBV28 and TRBJ2-3, with 8 bases that match TRBD2. This CDR3 is 16 amino acids long. J was trimmed by 0 bases and V by 8 bases; bases with no gene match: 10. Germline V gene lookup returns CDR1 MDHEN and CDR2 SYDVKM. DNA for the CDR3: TGTGCCAGCTATCACGGGAGGGAATCTAGCACAGATACGCAGTATTTT. Amino acids: CASYHGRESSTDTQYF. Together with reference TRBV28 and TRBJ2-3, the CDR3 gives the full variable domain: DVKVTQSSRYLVKRTGEKVFLECVQDMDHENMFWYRQDPGLGLRLIYFSYDVKMKEKGDIPEGYSVSREKKERFSLILESASTNQTSMYLCASYHGRESSTDTQYFGPGTRLTVL.